A selection of T cell receptor beta chains follows, all from one sample in a study of T cells after yellow fever vaccination. TCRdb itself ran the 5' RACE reads through MiXCR, one entry per CDR3 protein. The repertoire holds some 260,000 distinct CDR3 sequences, with around 5.3% as singletons. The source was CD4+ T cells sorted from PBMCs, collected on the day of the yellow fever booster vaccination. These receptor sequences come from a young man who received the YFV17D yellow fever vaccine. CDR3s include the opening cysteine and the closing phenylalanine or tryptophan. A D gene is named only where the DNA matches it firmly. Expanded clones are given a class, and other clones once, few, many or no size at all.

TRBV19	-	many	TRBJ2-3	TGTGCCAGTAGTATAGATAGCGGAACAGGTAACAAAGATACGCAGTATTTT	CASSIDSGTGNKDTQYF
TRBV7-2	-	few	TRBJ2-3	TGTGCCAGCACCACTCGAAACACAGATACGCAGTATTTT	CASTTRNTDTQYF
TRBV6-2/TRBV6-3	-	-	TRBJ1-2	TGTGCCAGCAGTTACCCGGACGGTGGCTACACCTTC	CASSYPDGGYTF
TRBV9	-	many	TRBJ2-3	TGTGCCAGCAGCGCAATCGAATTTGGGGATACGCAGTATTTT	CASSAIEFGDTQYF
TRBV29-1	TRBD1	-	TRBJ2-2	TGCAGCGTTGATCGCGGGACAGGGGGGACCGGGGAGCTGTTTTTT	CSVDRGTGGTGELFF
TRBV15	-	many	TRBJ1-5	TGTGCCACCAGCAGAGGGGGACGGCCCCAGCATTTT	CATSRGGRPQHF
TRBV27	-	-	TRBJ1-1	TGTGCCAGCAGTACGGACGGAGGGGGCACTGAAGCTTTCTTT	CASSTDGGGTEAFF
TRBV15	-	few	TRBJ2-3	TGTGCCACCAGCTCCCGGAACACAGATACGCAGTATTTT	CATSSRNTDTQYF
TRBV6-2/TRBV6-3	-	-	TRBJ2-5	TGTGCCAGCAGAAGATTCGCGGGGAATCAAGAGACCCAGTACTTC	CASRRFAGNQETQYF
TRBV7-2	-	few	TRBJ2-2	TGTGCCAGCAGCTTAGAGGTTGCAGGGGTCGGCAGCGGGGAGCTGTTTTTT	CASSLEVAGVGSGELFF
TRBV29-1	-	-	TRBJ1-3	TGCAGCGTGGGTGGGAACTCTGGAAACACCATATATTTT	CSVGGNSGNTIYF
TRBV11-3	-	-	TRBJ2-2	TGTGCCAGCAGCTTAGATCTCGTCACCGGGGAGCTGTTTTTT	CASSLDLVTGELFF
TRBV10-2	-	many	TRBJ1-1	TGCGCCAGCAGTGAGCCCCGATGGACAGCCACTGAAGCTTTCTTT	CASSEPRWTATEAFF
TRBV28	TRBD1	many	TRBJ1-2	TGTGCCAGCAGTTTATTATTTTTTGGGACAGCCCAAAAGTATGGCTACACCTTC	CASSLLFFGTAQKYGYTF
TRBV5-5	-	-	TRBJ1-6	TGTGCCAGCAGCTTAGCACAGGGTGATTCACCCCTCCACTTT	CASSLAQGDSPLHF
TRBV5-1	TRBD1	many	TRBJ1-1	TGCGCCAGCACATGGGGACAGCCGAACACTGAAGCTTTCTTT	CASTWGQPNTEAFF
TRBV18	TRBD1	-	TRBJ2-3	TGTGCCAGCTCTTGGGACAGTTACACCACAGATACGCAGTATTTT	CASSWDSYTTDTQYF
TRBV4-3	-	many	TRBJ2-6	TGCGCCAGCAGCCAAGATCGTGCATTCGGCTCTGGGGCCAACGTCCTGACTTTC	CASSQDRAFGSGANVLTF
TRBV4-3	TRBD1	-	TRBJ2-7	TGCGCCAGCAGCCGCGGACCCGGGACAGGGGTCCACGAGCAGTACTTC	CASSRGPGTGVHEQYF
TRBV7-9	-	few	TRBJ2-1	TGTGCCAGCAGCCCCGGGGACTTGCCGGCTATCTACAATGAGCAGTTCTTC	CASSPGDLPAIYNEQFF
TRBV25-1	TRBD2	few	TRBJ2-3	TGTGCCAGCAGTAAAACGGGACTAGCGAGGTATACGCAGTATTTT	CASSKTGLARYTQYF
TRBV12-3/TRBV12-4	TRBD2	many	TRBJ2-5	TGTGCCAGCAGCCCGGGACTAGCGGGGGGAGAGACCCAGTACTTC	CASSPGLAGGETQYF
TRBV5-1	-	few	TRBJ1-4	TGCGCCAGCAGCTTGGAGGCACAGGGTGAAAAACTGTTTTTT	CASSLEAQGEKLFF
TRBV5-1	-	few	TRBJ1-5	TGCGCCAGCTCTCTCGACGGGAACAATCAGCCCCAGCATTTT	CASSLDGNNQPQHF
TRBV9	-	few	TRBJ2-3	TGTGCCAGCAGCGTAGTTTCGGCGGGGGCGAAGAGCACAGATACGCAGTATTTT	CASSVVSAGAKSTDTQYF
TRBV7-3	-	few	TRBJ2-2	TGTGCCAGCAGCCCCCCCACCGGGGAGCTGTTTTTT	CASSPPTGELFF
TRBV12-3/TRBV12-4	TRBD1	many	TRBJ1-5	TGTGCCAGCAGTTTGGGGGACAGGGGACGTACTCAGCCCCAGCATTTT	CASSLGDRGRTQPQHF
TRBV5-1	-	-	TRBJ2-4	TGCGCCAGCAGCCCAGGGGTGGCCAAAAACATTCAGTACTTC	CASSPGVAKNIQYF
TRBV12-5	-	-	TRBJ1-5	TGTGCTAGTGGTTTGGGATCACGTCAGGGCTCGGGTCAGCCCCAGCATTTT	CASGLGSRQGSGQPQHF
TRBV12-3/TRBV12-4	TRBD1	many	TRBJ1-5	TGTGCCAGCAGTTTAACTGGACAGGGGTCCAATCAGCCCCAGCATTTT	CASSLTGQGSNQPQHF
TRBV6-5	TRBD2	few	TRBJ2-7	TGTGCCAGCAGCGCCCTCGCTAGCGGCGAGACCTACGAGCAGTACTTC	CASSALASGETYEQYF
TRBV28	TRBD1	-	TRBJ1-6	TGTGCCAGCAGCCTTCACTCGGACAGGAGCGTCCACTTT	CASSLHSDRSVHF
TRBV4-1	TRBD2	many	TRBJ2-2	TGCGCCAGCAGCCAAGTGGGGGGGTCCACCGGGGAGCTGTTTTTT	CASSQVGGSTGELFF
TRBV12-3/TRBV12-4	-	few	TRBJ2-6	TGTGCCAGCAGTTTTTTCGGCAGGGGCATTTCTGGGGCCAACGTCCTGACTTTC	CASSFFGRGISGANVLTF
TRBV6-2/TRBV6-3	TRBD1	many	TRBJ2-1	TGTGCCAGCAGCCCCGGGACAGGGAACAATGAGCAGTTCTTC	CASSPGTGNNEQFF
TRBV7-8	TRBD1	-	TRBJ2-1	TGTGCCAGCAGCATAGACAGGGGCTCCTACAATGAGCAGTTCTTC	CASSIDRGSYNEQFF
TRBV11-1	-	many	TRBJ2-2	TGTGCCAGCAGCTTACGACTATACGGGGCCGGGGAGCTGTTTTTT	CASSLRLYGAGELFF
TRBV5-1	TRBD2	-	TRBJ2-7	TGCGCCAGCAGCTCGGCTAGCGGCACCTACGAGCAGTACTTC	CASSSASGTYEQYF
TRBV29-1	TRBD1	many	TRBJ2-3	TGCAGCGTTGAGGGACAGCGCACAGATACGCAGTATTTT	CSVEGQRTDTQYF
TRBV30	-	few	TRBJ1-2	TGTGCCTGGAGTGGTACAGGGAAATATGGCTACACCTTC	CAWSGTGKYGYTF
TRBV12-3/TRBV12-4	-	many	TRBJ1-1	TGTGCCAGCAGTTTAAGTCGGCGCACTGAAGCTTTCTTT	CASSLSRRTEAFF
TRBV18	-	-	TRBJ1-5	TGTGCCAGCTCACCACGTACTACAGGGCGGGATCAGCCCCAGCATTTT	CASSPRTTGRDQPQHF
TRBV12-3/TRBV12-4	TRBD2	-	TRBJ2-5	TGTGCCAGCAGCCTGAGACTAGCGGGGAACCAAGAGACCCAGTACTTC	CASSLRLAGNQETQYF
TRBV4-1	-	few	TRBJ2-3	TGCGCCAGCAGCCTAACGGACGGAGATACGCAGTATTTT	CASSLTDGDTQYF
TRBV7-9	-	many	TRBJ2-7	TGTGCCAGCAGCCCCTACGAGCAGTACTTC	CASSPYEQYF
TRBV6-5	-	-	TRBJ1-1	TGTGCCAGCAGTTATAGCTCCGGGACCGAGAACACTGAAGCTTTCTTT	CASSYSSGTENTEAFF
TRBV18	-	few	TRBJ1-4	TGTGCCAGCTCCCCAGCCGCAACCCGAGGGGGGAATGAAAAACTGTTTTTT	CASSPAATRGGNEKLFF
TRBV4-2	TRBD2	many	TRBJ2-4	TGTGCCAGCAGCCAAGGACTAGCGGGAGATATAGCCAAAAACATTCAGTACTTC	CASSQGLAGDIAKNIQYF
TRBV20-1	-	many	TRBJ2-3	TGCAGTGCAGAGCAGGTCACAGATACGCAGTATTTT	CSAEQVTDTQYF
TRBV7-2	-	-	TRBJ2-3	TGTGCCAGCGGGCTTCCGAGCACAGATACGCAGTATTTT	CASGLPSTDTQYF
TRBV7-2	-	few	TRBJ1-5	TGTGCCAGCAGCTTAGGGTTCCGGGACTTCGGCAATCAGCCCCAGCATTTT	CASSLGFRDFGNQPQHF